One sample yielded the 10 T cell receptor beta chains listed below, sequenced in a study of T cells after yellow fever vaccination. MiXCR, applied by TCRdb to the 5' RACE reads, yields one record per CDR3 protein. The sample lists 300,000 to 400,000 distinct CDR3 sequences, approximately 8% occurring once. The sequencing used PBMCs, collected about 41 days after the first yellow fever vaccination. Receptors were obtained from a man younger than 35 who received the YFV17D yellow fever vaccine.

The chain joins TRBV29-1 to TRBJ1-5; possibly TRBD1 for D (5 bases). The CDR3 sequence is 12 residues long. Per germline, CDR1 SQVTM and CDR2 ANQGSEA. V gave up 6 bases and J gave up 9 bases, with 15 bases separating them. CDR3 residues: CSVRTGDRPQHF. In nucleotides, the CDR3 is TGCAGCGTACGAACAGGAGATCGGCCCCAGCATTTT.

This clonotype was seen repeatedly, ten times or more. CDR3 nucleotide sequence: TGTGCCAGCAGCTTATCTCGAGCTAGGACAGATACGCAGTATTTT. This translates into CASSLSRARTDTQYF. The chain joins TRBV7-2 to TRBJ2-3; D remains unclear. CDR1 and CDR2 (germline): SGHTA, FQGNSA. CDR3 length: 15 residues. Between the trimmed V and J ends, which lost 2 bases and 3 bases, there was a span of 12 bases. The full variable domain, in which reference TRBV7-2 and TRBJ2-3 provide the parts outside the CDR3, is GAGVSQSPSNKVTEKGKDVELRCDPISGHTALYWYRQSLGQGLEFLIYFQGNSAPDKSGLPSDRFSAERTGGSVSTLTIQRTQQEDSAVYLCASSLSRARTDTQYFGPGTRLTVL.

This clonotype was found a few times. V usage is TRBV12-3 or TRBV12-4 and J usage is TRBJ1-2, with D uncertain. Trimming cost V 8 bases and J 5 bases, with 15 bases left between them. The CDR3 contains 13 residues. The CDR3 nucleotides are TGTGCCAGCGTTAAACGGACCGGGTATGGCTACACCTTC. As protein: CASVKRTGYGYTF.

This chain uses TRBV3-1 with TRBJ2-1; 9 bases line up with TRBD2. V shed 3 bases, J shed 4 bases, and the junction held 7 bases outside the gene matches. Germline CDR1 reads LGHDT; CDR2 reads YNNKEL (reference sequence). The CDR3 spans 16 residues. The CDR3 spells CASSHKWAGGYNEQFF. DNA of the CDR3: TGTGCCAGCAGCCACAAGTGGGCGGGGGGGTACAATGAGCAGTTCTTC.

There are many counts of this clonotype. CDR3 residues: CASSLEPGTGVPDTQYF. In DNA, the CDR3 is TGCGCCAGCAGTCTTGAACCCGGGACAGGGGTGCCAGATACGCAGTATTTT. This chain connects TRBV4-1 to TRBJ2-3, with 10 nucleotides matching TRBD1. Germline assignment: CDR1 MGHRA and CDR2 YSYEKL. This CDR3 has 17 amino acids. The V and J ends lost 6 bases and 4 bases, in that order; junction bases with no gene match: 13.

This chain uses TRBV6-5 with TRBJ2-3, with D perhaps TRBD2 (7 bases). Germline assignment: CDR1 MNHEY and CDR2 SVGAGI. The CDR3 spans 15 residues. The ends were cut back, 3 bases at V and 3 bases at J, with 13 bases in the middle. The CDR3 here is CASSYRGARTDTQYF. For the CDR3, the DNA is TGTGCCAGCAGTTATCGGGGGGCCCGAACAGATACGCAGTATTTT.

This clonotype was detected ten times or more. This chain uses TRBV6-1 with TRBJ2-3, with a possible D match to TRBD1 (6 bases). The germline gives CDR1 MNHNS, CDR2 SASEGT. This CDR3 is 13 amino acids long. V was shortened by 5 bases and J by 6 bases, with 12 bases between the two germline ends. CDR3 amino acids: CASSMGAKDTQYF. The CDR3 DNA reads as TGTGCCAGCAGTATGGGGGCGAAGGATACGCAGTATTTT.

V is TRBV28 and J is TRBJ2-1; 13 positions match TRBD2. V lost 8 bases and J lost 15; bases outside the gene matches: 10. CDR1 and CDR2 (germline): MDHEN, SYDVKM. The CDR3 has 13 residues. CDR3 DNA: TGTGCCAGCGAGTCTCTACTAGCGGGGGGGCTGTTCTTC. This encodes CASESLLAGGLFF.

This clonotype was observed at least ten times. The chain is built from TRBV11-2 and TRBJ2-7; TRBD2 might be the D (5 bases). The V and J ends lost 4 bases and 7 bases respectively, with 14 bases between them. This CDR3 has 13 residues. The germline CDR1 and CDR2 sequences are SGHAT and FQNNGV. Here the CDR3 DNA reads TGTGCCAGCAGCTCGTCCGGGGTGGGAGAGCAGTACGTC. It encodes CASSSSGVGEQYV.

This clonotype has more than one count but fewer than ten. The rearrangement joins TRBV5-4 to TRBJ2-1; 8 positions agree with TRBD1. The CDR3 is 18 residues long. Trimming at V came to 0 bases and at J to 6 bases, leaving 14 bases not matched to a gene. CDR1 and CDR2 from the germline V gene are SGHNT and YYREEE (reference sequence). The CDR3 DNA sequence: TGTGCCAGCAGCTTGGCAGGGACAGGAGGAGGAGGCATCAATGAGCAGTTCTTC. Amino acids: CASSLAGTGGGGINEQFF.